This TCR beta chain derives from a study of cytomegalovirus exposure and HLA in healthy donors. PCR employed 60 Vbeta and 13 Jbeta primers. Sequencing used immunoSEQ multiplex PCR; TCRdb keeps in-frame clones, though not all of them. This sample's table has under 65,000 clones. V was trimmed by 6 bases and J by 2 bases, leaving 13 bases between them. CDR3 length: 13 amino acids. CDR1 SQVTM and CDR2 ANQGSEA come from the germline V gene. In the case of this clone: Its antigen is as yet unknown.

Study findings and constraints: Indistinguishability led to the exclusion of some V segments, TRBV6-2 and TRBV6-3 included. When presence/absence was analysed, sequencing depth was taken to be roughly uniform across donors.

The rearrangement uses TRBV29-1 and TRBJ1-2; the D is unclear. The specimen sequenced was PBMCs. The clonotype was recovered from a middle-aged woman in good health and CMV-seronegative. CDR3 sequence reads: CSVAGGGNYGYTF. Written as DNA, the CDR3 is TGCAGCGTCGCGGGTGGCGGGAACTATGGCTACACCTTC.